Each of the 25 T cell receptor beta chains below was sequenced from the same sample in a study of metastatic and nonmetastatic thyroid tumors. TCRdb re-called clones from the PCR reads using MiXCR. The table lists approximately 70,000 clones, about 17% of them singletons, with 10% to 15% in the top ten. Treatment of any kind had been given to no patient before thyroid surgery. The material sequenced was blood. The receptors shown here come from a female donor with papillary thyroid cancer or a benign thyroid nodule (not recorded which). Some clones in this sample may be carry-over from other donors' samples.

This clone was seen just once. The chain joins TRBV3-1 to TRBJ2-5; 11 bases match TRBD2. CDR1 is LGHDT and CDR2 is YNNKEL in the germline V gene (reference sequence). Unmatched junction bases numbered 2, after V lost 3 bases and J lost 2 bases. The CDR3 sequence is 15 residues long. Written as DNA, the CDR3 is TGTGCCAGCAGCCAGGGACTAGCGGTTCAAGAGACCCAGTACTTC. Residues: CASSQGLAVQETQYF.

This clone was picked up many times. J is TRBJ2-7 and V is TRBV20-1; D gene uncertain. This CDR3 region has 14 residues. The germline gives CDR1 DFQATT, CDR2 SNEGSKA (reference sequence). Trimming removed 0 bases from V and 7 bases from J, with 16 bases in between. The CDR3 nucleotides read TGCAGTGCTAGAGAAAAGCCCCCCTCTCTAGAGCAGTACTTC. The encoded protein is CSAREKPPSLEQYF.

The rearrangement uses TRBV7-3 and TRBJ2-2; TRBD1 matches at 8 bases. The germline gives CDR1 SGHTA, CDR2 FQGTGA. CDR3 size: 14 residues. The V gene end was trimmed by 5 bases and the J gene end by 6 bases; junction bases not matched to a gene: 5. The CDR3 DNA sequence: TGTGCCAGCAGCCCTTGGACAGGGCCCGGGGAGCTGTTTTTT. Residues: CASSPWTGPGELFF.

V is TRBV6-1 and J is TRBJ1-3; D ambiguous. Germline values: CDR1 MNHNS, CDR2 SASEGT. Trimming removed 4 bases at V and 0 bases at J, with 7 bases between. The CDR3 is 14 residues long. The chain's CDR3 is CASSGQHSGNTIYF. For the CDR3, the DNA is TGTGCCAGCAGTGGTCAGCACTCTGGAAACACCATATATTTT.

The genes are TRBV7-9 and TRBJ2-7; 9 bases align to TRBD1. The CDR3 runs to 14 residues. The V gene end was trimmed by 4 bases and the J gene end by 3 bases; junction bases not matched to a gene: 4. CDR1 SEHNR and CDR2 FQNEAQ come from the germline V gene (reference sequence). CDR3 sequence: CASSSDRGYYEQYF. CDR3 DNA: TGTGCCAGCAGCTCGGACAGGGGTTACTACGAGCAGTACTTC.

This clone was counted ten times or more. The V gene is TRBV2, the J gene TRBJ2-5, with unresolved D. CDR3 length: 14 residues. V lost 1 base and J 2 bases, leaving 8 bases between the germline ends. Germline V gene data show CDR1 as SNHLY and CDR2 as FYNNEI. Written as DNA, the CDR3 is TGTGCCAGCAGTGAAGGTCACTCGCAAGAGACCCAGTACTTC. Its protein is CASSEGHSQETQYF.

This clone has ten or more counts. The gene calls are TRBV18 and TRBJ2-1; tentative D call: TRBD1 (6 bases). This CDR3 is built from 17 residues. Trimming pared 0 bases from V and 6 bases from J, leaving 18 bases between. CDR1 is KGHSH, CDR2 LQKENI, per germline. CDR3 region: CASSPPRGSAGLNEQFF. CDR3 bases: TGTGCCAGCTCACCACCGAGGGGGAGCGCGGGTCTCAATGAGCAGTTCTTC.

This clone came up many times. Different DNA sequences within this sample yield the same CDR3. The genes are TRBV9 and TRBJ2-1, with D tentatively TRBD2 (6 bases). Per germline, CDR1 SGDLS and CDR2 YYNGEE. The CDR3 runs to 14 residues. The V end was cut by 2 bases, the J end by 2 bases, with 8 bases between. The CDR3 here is CASSVGGTYNEQFF. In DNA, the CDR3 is TGTGCCAGCAGCGTTGGGGGGACCTACAATGAGCAGTTCTTC. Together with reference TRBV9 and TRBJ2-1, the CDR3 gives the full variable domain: DSGVTQTPKHLITATGQRVTLRCSPRSGDLSVYWYQQSLDQGLQFLIQYYNGEERAKGNILERFSAQQFPDLHSELNLSSLELGDSALYFCASSVGGTYNEQFFGPGTRLTVL.

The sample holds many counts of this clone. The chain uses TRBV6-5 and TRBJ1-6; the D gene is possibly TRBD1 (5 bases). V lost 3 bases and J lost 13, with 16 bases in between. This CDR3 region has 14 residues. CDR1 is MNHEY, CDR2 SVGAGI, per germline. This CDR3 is CASSYTGGRAPLHF. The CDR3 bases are TGTGCCAGCAGTTATACTGGGGGAAGGGCGCCCCTCCACTTT.

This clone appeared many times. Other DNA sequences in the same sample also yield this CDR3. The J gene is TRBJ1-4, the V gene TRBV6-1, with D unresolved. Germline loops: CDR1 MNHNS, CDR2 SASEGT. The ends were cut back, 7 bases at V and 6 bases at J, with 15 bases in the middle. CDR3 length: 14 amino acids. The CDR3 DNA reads TGTGCCAGCATTAAAGGTACAGCCGATGAAAAACTGTTTTTT. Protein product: CASIKGTADEKLFF.

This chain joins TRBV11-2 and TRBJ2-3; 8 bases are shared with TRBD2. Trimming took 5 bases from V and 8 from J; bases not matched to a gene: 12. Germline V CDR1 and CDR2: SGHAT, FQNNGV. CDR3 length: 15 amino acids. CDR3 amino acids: CASSQSSGLWATQYF. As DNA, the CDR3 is TGTGCCAGCAGCCAGTCTAGCGGGCTCTGGGCTACGCAGTATTTT.

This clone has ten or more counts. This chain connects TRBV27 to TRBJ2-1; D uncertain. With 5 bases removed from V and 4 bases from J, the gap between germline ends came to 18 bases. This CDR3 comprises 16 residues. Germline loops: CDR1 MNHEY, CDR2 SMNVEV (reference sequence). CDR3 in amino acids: CASSGVGPVEYNEQFF. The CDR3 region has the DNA TGTGCCAGCAGTGGCGTGGGTCCAGTGGAGTACAATGAGCAGTTCTTC.

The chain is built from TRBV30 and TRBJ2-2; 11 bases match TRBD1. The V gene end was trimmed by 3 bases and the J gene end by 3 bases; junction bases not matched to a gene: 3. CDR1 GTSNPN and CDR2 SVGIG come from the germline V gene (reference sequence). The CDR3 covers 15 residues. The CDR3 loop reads CAWRRDRGYTGELFF. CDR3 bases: TGTGCCTGGAGACGGGACAGGGGGTACACCGGGGAGCTGTTTTTT.

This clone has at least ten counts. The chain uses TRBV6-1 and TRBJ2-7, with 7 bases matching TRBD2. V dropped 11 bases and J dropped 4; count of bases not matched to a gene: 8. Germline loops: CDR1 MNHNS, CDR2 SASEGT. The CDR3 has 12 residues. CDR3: CAAGVDGYEQYF. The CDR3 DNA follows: TGTGCCGCGGGGGTCGACGGTTACGAGCAGTACTTC.

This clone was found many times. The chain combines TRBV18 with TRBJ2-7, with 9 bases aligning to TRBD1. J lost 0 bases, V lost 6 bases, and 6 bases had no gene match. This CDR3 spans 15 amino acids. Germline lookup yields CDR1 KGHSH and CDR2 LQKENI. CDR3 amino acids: CASSRGGQGSYEQYF. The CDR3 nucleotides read TGTGCCAGCTCCCGTGGGGGACAGGGCTCCTACGAGCAGTACTTC.

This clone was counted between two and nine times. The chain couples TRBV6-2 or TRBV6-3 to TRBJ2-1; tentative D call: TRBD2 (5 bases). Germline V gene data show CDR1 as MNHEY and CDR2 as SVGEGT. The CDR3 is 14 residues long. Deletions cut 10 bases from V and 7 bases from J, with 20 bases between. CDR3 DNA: TGTGCCATCGCGTCGAGGGAGAGGGTAAATGAGCAGTTCTTC. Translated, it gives CAIASRERVNEQFF.

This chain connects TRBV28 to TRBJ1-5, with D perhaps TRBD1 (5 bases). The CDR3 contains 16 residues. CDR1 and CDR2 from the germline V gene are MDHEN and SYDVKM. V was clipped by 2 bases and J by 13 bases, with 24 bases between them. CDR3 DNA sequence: TGTGCCAGCAGTTTAGCAGGGTCGGAAGTCGATCAGCAACAGCATTTT. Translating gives CASSLAGSEVDQQQHF.

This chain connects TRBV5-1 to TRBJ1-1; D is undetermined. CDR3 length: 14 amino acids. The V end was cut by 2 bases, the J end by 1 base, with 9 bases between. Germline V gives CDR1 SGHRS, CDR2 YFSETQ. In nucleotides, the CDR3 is TGCGCCAGCAGCTTCTTTTCGGGGAACACTGAAGCTTTCTTT. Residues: CASSFFSGNTEAFF. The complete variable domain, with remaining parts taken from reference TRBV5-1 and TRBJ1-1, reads KAGVTQTPRYLIKTRGQQVTLSCSPISGHRSVSWYQQTPGQGLQFLFEYFSETQRNKGNFPGRFSGRQFSNSRSEMNVSTLELGDSALYLCASSFFSGNTEAFFGQGTRLTVV.

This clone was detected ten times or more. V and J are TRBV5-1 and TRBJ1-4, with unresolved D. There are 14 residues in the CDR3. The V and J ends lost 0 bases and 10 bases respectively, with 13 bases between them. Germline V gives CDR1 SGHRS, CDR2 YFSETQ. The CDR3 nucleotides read TGCGCCAGCAGCTTGGGGGATCCGGTGGGAAAACTGTTTTTT. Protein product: CASSLGDPVGKLFF.

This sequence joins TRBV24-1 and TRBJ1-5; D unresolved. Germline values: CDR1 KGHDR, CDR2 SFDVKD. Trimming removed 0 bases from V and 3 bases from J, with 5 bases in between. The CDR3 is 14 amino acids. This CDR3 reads CATSDLFNNQPQHF. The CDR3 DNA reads TGTGCCACCAGTGATTTGTTCAACAATCAGCCCCAGCATTTT.

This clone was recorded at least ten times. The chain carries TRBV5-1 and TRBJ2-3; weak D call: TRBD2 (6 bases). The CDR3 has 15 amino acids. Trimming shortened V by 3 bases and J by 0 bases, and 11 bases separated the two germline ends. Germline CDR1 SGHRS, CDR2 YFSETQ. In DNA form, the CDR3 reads TGCGCCAGCAGCTGGGTGGGGGGAAGCACAGATACGCAGTATTTT. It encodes CASSWVGGSTDTQYF.

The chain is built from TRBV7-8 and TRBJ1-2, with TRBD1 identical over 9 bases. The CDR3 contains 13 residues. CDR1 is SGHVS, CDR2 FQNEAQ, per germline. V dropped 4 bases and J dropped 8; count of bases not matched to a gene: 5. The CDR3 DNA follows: TGTGCCAGCAGCTCCCGGACAGGGGAGGGCTACACCTTC. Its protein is CASSSRTGEGYTF.

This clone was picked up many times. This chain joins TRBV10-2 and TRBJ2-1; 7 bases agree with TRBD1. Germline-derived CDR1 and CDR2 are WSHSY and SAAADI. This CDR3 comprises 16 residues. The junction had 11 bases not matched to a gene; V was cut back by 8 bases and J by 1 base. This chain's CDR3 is CASVGVGQVSYNEQFF. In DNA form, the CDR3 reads TGCGCCAGCGTGGGCGTCGGACAGGTATCCTACAATGAGCAGTTCTTC.

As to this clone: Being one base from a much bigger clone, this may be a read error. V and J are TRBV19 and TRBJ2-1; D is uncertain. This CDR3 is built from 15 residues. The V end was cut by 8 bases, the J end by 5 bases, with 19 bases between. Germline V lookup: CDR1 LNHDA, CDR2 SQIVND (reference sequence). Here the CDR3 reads CASQHGSHLDNEQFF. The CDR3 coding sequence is TGTGCCAGTCAGCACGGATCCCACTTGGACAATGAGCAGTTCTTC.

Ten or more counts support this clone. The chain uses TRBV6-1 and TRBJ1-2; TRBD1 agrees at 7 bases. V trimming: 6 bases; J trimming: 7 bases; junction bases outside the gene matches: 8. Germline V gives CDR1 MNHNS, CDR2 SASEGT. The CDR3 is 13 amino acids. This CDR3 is CASSPGTAGGYTF. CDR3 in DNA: TGTGCCAGCAGCCCAGGGACAGCCGGTGGCTACACCTTC.